One sample yielded the 10 T cell receptor beta chains listed below, sequenced in a study of blood T cells in healthy people across ages. Through a sample-barcoded 5' primer and a J-beta primer mix, a second PCR was run for roughly 7 to 11 cycles. Using its own MiXCR run on the 5' RACE reads, TCRdb lists one record per CDR3 protein. The sample includes 1.5 million to 1.9 million distinct CDR3 sequences, approximately 42% of them seen just once. The material sequenced was blood. The receptors derive from a woman aged 18-35 years in good health.

This sequence joins TRBV12-3 or TRBV12-4 and TRBJ2-1; the D gene is possibly TRBD1 (6 bases). The CDR3 runs 14 residues. Deletions cut 6 bases from V and 6 bases from J, with 15 bases between. The CDR3 DNA is TGTGCCAGCAGCTTTGACAGGATGCCCAATGAGCAGTTCTTC. It yields the protein CASSFDRMPNEQFF.

This clonotype was seen more than once but under ten times. The genes are TRBV14 and TRBJ1-1; 7 nucleotides line up with TRBD1. CDR3 size: 16 residues. The germline gives CDR1 SGHDN, CDR2 FVKESK. Germline trimming cut 5 bases from V and 0 bases from J; bases unmatched to any gene: 9. The CDR3 loop reads CASSTQQGTMNTEAFF. CDR3 nucleotides: TGTGCCAGCAGCACCCAACAGGGGACGATGAACACTGAAGCTTTCTTT.

As concerns this clonotype: Germline and junction disagree at one end, which may indicate a read error. The chain is built from TRBV12-3 or TRBV12-4 and TRBJ1-2; D is ambiguous. The CDR3 totals 14 residues. The CDR3 sequence: CASSLGPLTHGCTF. In DNA, the CDR3 is TGTGCCAGCAGTTTAGGTCCCTTGACACATGGCTGCACCTTC.

The V call is TRBV29-1, the J call TRBJ1-1; D might be TRBD1 (6 bases). Per germline, CDR1 SQVTM and CDR2 ANQGSEA. Trimming stripped 6 bases from V and 6 bases from J, with 17 bases between. CDR3 length equals 13 residues. The CDR3, as DNA: TGCAGCGTGCTGACAGGCCAGTGGGCTGAAGCTTTCTTT. It specifies CSVLTGQWAEAFF.

This clonotype was seen once. A read error may produce the germline difference seen at one junction end. The V and J genes are TRBV4-1 and TRBJ2-3, with a tentative D call TRBD2 (5 bases). This CDR3 contains 17 residues. Per germline, CDR1 MGHRA and CDR2 YSYEKL. The CDR3 nucleotides are TGCGCCAGCAGACGAGACGGGAAGACTATTTTTTCAGATGCGCAGTATTTT. This codes for CASRRDGKTIFSDAQYF.

The chain is built from TRBV6-1 and TRBJ1-1; tentative D call: TRBD1 (6 bases). Trimming cost V 4 bases and J 10 bases, with 16 bases left between them. The CDR3 runs to 13 residues. Germline V gene sequence: CDR1 MNHNS, CDR2 SASEGT. As DNA, the CDR3 is TGTGCCAGCAGTGCGACGGCGACAGGTAGAGCTTTCTTT. This gives the protein CASSATATGRAFF.

V gene TRBV20-1 combines with J gene TRBJ2-1; no clear D. Germline V CDR1 and CDR2: DFQATT, SNEGSKA (reference sequence). The V gene lost 4 bases and the J gene lost 8 bases, with 15 bases spanning the gap. The CDR3 spans 13 residues. The CDR3 reads CSAIEPLSDEQFF. The DNA for the CDR3 is TGCAGTGCTATAGAACCGCTTTCGGATGAGCAGTTCTTC.

This clonotype was found many times. The rearrangement joins TRBV12-3 or TRBV12-4 to TRBJ1-2, with D perhaps TRBD1 (5 bases). The CDR3 length is 15 residues. Deletions cut 2 bases from V and 4 bases from J, with 14 bases between. CDR3 sequence reads: CASSLSSATVYGYTF. DNA for the CDR3: TGTGCCAGCAGTTTAAGCTCCGCGACAGTCTATGGCTACACCTTC.

The chain carries TRBV9 and TRBJ1-4, with a weak D call TRBD1 (6 bases). V lost 0 bases to trimming and J lost 8 bases, with 14 bases between them. The CDR3 contains 15 residues. Germline CDR1 is SGDLS and CDR2 is YYNGEE. The CDR3 is CASSVERKGGEKLFF. The CDR3 bases are TGTGCCAGCAGCGTAGAGAGGAAGGGGGGAGAAAAACTGTTTTTT.

The table lists this clonotype with a few counts. This rearrangement joins TRBV11-2 to TRBJ2-7; D unresolved. Germline V gene sequence: CDR1 SGHAT, CDR2 FQNNGV. Trimming removed 0 bases from V and 3 bases from J, with 12 bases in between. CDR3 length: 15 amino acids. CDR3 nucleotide sequence: TGTGCCAGCAGCTTAGACTTCGGCCATATCTACGAGCAGTACTTC. Translated: CASSLDFGHIYEQYF. Together with reference TRBV11-2 and TRBJ2-7, the CDR3 gives the full variable domain: EAGVAQSPRYKIIEKRQSVAFWCNPISGHATLYWYQQILGQGPKLLIQFQNNGVVDDSQLPKDRFSAERLKGVDSTLKIQPAKLEDSAVYLCASSLDFGHIYEQYFGPGTRLTVT.